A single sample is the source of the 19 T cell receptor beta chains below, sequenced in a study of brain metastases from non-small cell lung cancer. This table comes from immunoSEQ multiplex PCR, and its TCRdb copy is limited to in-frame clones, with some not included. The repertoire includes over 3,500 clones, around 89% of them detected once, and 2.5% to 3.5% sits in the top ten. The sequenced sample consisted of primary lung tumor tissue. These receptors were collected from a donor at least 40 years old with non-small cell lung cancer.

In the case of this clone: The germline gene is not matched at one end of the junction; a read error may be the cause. CDR3 region: CAWSDETGGPPNEKLFF. In nucleotides, the CDR3 is TGTGCTTGGAGTGACGAAACAGGGGGCCCCCCCAATGAAAAACTGTTTTTT. The chain combines TRBV30 with TRBJ1-4; 9 positions match TRBD1. The CDR3 is 17 amino acids. Looked up from germline, CDR1 is GTSNPN and CDR2 is SVGIG (reference sequence). The variable domain in full, completed from reference TRBV30 and TRBJ1-4, reads SQTIHQWPATLVQPVGSPLSLECTVEGTSNPNLYWYRQAAGRGLQLLFYSVGIGQISSEVPQNLSASRPQDRQFILSSKKLLLSDSGFYLCAWSDETGGPPNEKLFFGSGTQLSVL.

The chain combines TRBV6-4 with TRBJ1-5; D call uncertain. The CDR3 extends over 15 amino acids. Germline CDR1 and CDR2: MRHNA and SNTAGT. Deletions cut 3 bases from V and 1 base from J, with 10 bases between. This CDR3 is CASSEEGGSNQPQHF. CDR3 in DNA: TGTGCCAGCAGTGAAGAGGGCGGGAGCAATCAGCCCCAGCATTTT.

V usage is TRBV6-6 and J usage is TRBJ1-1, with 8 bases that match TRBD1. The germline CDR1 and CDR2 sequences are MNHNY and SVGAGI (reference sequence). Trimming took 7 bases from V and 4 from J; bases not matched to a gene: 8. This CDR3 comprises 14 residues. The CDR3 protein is CASIPRDRSTEAFF. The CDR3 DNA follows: TGTGCCAGCATACCCCGGGACAGGTCCACTGAAGCTTTCTTT.

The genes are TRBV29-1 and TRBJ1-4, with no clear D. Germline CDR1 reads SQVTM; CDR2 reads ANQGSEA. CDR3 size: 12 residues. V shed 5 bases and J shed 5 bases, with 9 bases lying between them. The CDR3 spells CSVRTQNEKLFF. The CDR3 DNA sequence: TGCAGCGTTCGGACTCAGAATGAAAAACTGTTTTTT.

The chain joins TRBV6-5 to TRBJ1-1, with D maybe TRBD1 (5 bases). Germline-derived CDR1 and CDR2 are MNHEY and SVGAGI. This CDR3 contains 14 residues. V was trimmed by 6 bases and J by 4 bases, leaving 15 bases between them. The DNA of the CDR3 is TGTGCCAGCAGACTGGGGCGAGTCCCCACTGAAGCTTTCTTT. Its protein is CASRLGRVPTEAFF.

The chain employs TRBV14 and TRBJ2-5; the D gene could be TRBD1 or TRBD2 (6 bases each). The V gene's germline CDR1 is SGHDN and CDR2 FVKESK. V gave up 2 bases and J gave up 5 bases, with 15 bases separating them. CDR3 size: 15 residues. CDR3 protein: CASSQPTTGRETQYF. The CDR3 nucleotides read TGTGCCAGCAGCCAACCCACCACAGGGAGGGAGACCCAGTACTTC. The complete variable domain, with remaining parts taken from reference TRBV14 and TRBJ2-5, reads EAGVTQFPSHSVIEKGQTVTLRCDPISGHDNLYWYRRVMGKEIKFLLHFVKESKQDESGMPNNRFLAERTGGTYSTLKVQPAELEDSGVYFCASSQPTTGRETQYFGPGTRLLVL.

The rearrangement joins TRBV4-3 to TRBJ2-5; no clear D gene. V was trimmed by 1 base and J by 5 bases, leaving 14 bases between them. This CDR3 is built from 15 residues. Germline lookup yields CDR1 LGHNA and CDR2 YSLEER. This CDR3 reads CASSQVKGLGETQYF. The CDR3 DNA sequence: TGCGCCAGCAGCCAAGTCAAGGGCTTGGGGGAGACCCAGTACTTC.

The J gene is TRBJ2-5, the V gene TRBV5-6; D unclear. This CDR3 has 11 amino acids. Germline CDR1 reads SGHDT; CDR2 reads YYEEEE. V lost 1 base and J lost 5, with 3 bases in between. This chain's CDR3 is CASSLMETQYF. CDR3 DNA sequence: TGTGCCAGCAGCTTGATGGAGACCCAGTACTTC.

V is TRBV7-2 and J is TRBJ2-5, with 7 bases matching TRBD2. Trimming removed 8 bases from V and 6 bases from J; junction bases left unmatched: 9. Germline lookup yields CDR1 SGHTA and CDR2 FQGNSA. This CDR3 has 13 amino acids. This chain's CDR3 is CASAIGGEKTQYF. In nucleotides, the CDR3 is TGTGCCAGCGCCATTGGGGGGGAGAAGACCCAGTACTTC.

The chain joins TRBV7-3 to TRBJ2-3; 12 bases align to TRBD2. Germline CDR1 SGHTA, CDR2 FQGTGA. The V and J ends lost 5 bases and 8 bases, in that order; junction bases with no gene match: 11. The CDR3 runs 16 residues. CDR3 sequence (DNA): TGTGCCAGCAGCCCACTAGCGGGAGGTTATGGTGGTACGCAGTATTTT. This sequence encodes CASSPLAGGYGGTQYF.

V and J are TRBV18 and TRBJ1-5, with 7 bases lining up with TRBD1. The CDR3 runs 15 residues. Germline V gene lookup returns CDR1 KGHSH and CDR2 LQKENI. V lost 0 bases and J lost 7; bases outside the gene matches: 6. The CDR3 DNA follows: TGTGCCAGCTCACCACCGGGTCCCAGGGGGCAGCCCCAGCATTTT. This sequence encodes CASSPPGPRGQPQHF.

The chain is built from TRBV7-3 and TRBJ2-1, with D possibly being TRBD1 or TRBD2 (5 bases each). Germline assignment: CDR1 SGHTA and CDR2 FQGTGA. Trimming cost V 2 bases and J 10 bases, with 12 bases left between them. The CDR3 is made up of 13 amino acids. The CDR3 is CASSLQRDLEQFF. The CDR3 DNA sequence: TGTGCCAGCAGCTTACAACGGGACCTAGAGCAGTTCTTC.

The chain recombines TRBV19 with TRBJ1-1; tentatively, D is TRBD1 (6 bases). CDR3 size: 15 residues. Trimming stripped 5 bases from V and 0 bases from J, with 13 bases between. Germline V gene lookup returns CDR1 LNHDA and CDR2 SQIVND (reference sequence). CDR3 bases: TGTGCCAGTAGTTCCCGGACAGAACTGAACACTGAAGCTTTCTTT. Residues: CASSSRTELNTEAFF.

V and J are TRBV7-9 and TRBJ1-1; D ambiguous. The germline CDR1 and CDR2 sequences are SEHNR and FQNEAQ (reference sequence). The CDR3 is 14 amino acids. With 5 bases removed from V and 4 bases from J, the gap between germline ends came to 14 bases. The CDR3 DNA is TGTGCCAGCAGCCCGATAGGTGGGCCCACTGAAGCTTTCTTT. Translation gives CASSPIGGPTEAFF. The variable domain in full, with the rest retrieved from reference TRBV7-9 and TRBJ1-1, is DTGVSQNPRHKITKRGQNVTFRCDPISEHNRLYWYRQTLGQGPEFLTYFQNEAQLEKSRLLSDRFSAERPKGSFSTLEIQRTEQGDSAMYLCASSPIGGPTEAFFGQGTRLTVV.

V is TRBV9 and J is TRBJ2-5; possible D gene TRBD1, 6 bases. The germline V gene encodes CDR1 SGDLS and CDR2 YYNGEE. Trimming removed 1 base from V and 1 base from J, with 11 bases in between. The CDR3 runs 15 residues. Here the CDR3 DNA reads TGTGCCAGCAGCGTACAGGACAGTGCCCAAGAGACCCAGTACTTC. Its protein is CASSVQDSAQETQYF. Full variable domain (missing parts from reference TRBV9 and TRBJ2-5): DSGVTQTPKHLITATGQRVTLRCSPRSGDLSVYWYQQSLDQGLQFLIQYYNGEERAKGNILERFSAQQFPDLHSELNLSSLELGDSALYFCASSVQDSAQETQYFGPGTRLLVL.

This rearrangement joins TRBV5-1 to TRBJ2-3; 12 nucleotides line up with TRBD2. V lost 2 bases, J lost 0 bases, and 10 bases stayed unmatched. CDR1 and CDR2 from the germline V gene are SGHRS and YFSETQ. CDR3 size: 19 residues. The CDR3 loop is CASSLPNGTSGSSTDTQYF. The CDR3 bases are TGCGCCAGCAGCTTACCTAACGGGACTAGCGGGTCTAGCACAGATACGCAGTATTTT. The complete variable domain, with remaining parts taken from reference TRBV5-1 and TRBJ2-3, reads KAGVTQTPRYLIKTRGQQVTLSCSPISGHRSVSWYQQTPGQGLQFLFEYFSETQRNKGNFPGRFSGRQFSNSRSEMNVSTLELGDSALYLCASSLPNGTSGSSTDTQYFGPGTRLTVL.

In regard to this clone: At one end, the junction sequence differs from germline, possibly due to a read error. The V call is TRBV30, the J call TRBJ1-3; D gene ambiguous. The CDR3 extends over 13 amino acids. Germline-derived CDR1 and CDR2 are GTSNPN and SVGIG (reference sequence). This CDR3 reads CAWSFHSGNTIYF. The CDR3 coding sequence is TGTGCCTGGAGTTTCCACTCTGGAAACACTATATATTTT.

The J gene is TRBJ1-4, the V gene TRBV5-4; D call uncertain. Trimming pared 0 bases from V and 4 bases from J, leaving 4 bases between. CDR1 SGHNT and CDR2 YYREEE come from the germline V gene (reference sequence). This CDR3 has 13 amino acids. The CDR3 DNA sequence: TGTGCCAGCAGCTTGGCCCTTAATGAAAAACTGTTTTTT. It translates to CASSLALNEKLFF.

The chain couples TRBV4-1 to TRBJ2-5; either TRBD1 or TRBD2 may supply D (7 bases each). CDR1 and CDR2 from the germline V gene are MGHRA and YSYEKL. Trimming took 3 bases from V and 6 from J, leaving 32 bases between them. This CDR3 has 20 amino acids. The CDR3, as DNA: TGCGCCAGCAGCCAGCAACCCCTCGGAGGGGGGGGTAAAGGGGGCCAGACCCAGTACTTC. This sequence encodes CASSQQPLGGGGKGGQTQYF.